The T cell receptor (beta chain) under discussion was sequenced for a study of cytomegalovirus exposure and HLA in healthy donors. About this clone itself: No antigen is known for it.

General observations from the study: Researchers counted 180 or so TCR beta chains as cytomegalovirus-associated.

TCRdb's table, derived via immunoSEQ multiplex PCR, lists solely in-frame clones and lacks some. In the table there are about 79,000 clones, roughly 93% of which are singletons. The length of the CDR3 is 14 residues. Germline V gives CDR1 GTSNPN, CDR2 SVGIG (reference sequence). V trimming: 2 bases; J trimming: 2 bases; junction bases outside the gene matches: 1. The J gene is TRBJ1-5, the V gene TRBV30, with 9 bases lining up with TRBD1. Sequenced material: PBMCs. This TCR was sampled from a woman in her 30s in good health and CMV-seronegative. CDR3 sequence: CAWSRDRGNQPQHF. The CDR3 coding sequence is TGTGCCTGGAGTCGGGACAGGGGCAATCAGCCCCAGCATTTT.